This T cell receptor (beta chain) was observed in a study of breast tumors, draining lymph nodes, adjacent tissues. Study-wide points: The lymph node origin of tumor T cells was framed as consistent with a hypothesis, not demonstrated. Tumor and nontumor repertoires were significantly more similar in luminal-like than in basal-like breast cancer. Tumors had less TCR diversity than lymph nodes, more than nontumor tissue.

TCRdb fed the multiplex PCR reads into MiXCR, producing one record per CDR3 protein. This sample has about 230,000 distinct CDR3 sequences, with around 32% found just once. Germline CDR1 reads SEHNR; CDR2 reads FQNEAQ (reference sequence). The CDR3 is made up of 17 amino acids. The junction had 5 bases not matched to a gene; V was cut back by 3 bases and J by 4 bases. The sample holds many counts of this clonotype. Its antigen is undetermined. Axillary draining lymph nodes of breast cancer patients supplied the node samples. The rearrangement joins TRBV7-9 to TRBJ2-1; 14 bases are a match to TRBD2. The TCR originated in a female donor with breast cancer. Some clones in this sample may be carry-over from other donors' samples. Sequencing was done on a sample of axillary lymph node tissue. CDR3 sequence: CASSFPGLAGAYNEQFF. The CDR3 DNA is TGTGCCAGCAGCTTTCCGGGACTAGCGGGAGCATACAATGAGCAGTTCTTC. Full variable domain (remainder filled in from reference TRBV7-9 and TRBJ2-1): DTGVSQNPRHKITKRGQNVTFRCDPISEHNRLYWYRQTLGQGPEFLTYFQNEAQLEKSRLLSDRFSAERPKGSFSTLEIQRTEQGDSAMYLCASSFPGLAGAYNEQFFGPGTRLTVL.